This T cell receptor beta chain stems from a study of T cell changes during pregnancy in multiple sclerosis. V shed 0 bases and J 0 bases; nucleotides not matched to a gene: 16. Germline CDR1 reads LGHNA; CDR2 reads YSLEER. This CDR3 contains 21 residues. Data came from immunoSEQ multiplex PCR; TCRdb stores just in-frame clones and leaves some out. The table has fewer than 70,000 clones, 94% seen once. This sequence originates from a female donor with multiple sclerosis, enrolled in a pregnancy study. Source: CD8+ T cells from peripheral blood mononuclear cells, taken in the third trimester of pregnancy. This chain links TRBV4-3 with TRBJ2-1, with 8 bases identical to TRBD2. In DNA form, the CDR3 reads TGCGCCAGCAGCCAAGATAGCGGGACGCTGGGCGGGCCAAGCTCCTACAATGAGCAGTTCTTC. Protein sequence: CASSQDSGTLGGPSSYNEQFF.